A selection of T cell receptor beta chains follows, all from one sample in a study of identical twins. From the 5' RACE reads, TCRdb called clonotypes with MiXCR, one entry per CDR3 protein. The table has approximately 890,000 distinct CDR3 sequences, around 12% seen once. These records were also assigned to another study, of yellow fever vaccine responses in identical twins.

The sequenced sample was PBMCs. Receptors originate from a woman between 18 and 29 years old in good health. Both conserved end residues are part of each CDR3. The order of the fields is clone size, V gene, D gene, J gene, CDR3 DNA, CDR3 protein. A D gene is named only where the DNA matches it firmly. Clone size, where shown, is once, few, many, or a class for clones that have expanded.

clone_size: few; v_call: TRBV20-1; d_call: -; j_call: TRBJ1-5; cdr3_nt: TGCAGTGCTCAAGAGGGGATTATAGCCAATCAGCCCCAGCATTTT; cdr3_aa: CSAQEGIIANQPQHF
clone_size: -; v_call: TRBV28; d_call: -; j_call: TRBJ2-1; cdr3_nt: TGTGCCAGCAGACACCGGGACAAACGGAATGAGCAGTTCTTC; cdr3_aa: CASRHRDKRNEQFF
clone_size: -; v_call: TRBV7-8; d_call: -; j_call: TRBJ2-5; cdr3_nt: TGTGCCAGCAACTCCATTGCGGGGACCCCGTACCAAGAGACCCAGTACTTC; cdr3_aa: CASNSIAGTPYQETQYF
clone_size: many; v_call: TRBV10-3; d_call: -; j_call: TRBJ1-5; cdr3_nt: TGTGCCATCAGTGGGTCTGATTATAGCAATCAGCCCCAGCATTTT; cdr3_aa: CAISGSDYSNQPQHF
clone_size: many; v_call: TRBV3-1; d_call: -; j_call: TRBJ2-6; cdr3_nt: TGTGCCAGCAGCCGAATCCGGTCCTCTGGGGCCAACGTCCTGACTTTC; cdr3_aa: CASSRIRSSGANVLTF
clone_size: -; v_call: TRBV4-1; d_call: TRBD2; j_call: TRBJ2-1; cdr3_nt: TGCGCCAGCAGCCAAGATCGGGCTAGCGGGGGGAGCTCCTACAATGAGCAGTTCTTC; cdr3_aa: CASSQDRASGGSSYNEQFF
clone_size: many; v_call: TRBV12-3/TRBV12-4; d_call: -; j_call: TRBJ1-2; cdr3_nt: TGCGCCAGCAGCCCAACAGGCGACTATGGCTACACCTTC; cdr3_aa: CASSPTGDYGYTF
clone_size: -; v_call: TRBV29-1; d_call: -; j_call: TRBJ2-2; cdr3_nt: TGCAGCGTTGGAAGGTACACCGGGGAGCTGTTTTTT; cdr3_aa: CSVGRYTGELFF
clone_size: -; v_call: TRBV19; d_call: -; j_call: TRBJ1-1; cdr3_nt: TGTGCCAGTAGTCTGAGATTCACAGGGAGGACTGAAGCTTTCTTT; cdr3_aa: CASSLRFTGRTEAFF
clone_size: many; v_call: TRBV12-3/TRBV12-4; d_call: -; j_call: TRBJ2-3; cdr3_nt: TGTGCCAGCAGTTCCCAGAGCACAGATACGCAGTATTTT; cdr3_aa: CASSSQSTDTQYF
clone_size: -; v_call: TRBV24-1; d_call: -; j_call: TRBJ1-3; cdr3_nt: TGTGCCACCAGTGACGGGCCTCACTCTGGAAACACCATATATTTT; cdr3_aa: CATSDGPHSGNTIYF
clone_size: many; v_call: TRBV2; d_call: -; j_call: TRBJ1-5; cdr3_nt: TGTGCCAGCAGTGTTGGTAGGCAGATCAATCAGCCCCAGCATTTT; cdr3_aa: CASSVGRQINQPQHF
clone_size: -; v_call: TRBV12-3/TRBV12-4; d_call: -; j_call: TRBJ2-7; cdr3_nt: TGTGCCAGCAGAGATGACGGGAGCTCCTACGAGCAGTACTTC; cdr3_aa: CASRDDGSSYEQYF